This TCR beta chain was observed in a study of shared clonotypes between healthy human individuals (dated by TCRdb to the early 2020s). For the study in its entirety: The cohort comprised a couple of women and a few men aged 18 to 49 years. For each donor, CD4 naive and CD4 memory were each run on three plates, CD8 naive on two plates, and CD8 memory on one plate. Per donor, leukapheresis produced somewhere between about 0.94 and 9.5 billion PBMCs. Libraries were prepared and TCR repertoires were sequenced by different laboratories using diverse techniques, in order to increase sequencing depth and limit assay-specific biases. Blood TCR repertoires of a handful of healthy adults were deeply sequenced to estimate repertoire size and the extent of clonotype sharing between individuals. The investigation overall reported the following: Higher generation probabilities were observed for clonotypes shared by all four sorted-subset donors than for non-shared clonotypes. Pairwise subsampling led to the expectation that sequencing depth would affect the degree of clonotype sharing among donors. Even with the large sequencing depth, rarefaction of the sorted-subset datasets indicated that sequencing was incomplete. Larger estimated clonotype richness was generally found for naive subsets than for memory subsets. The small number of donors limited the genetic and exposure-history diversity represented. When a few donors were compared, the shared fraction of clonotypes was 5% to 6.5% for naive CD4, roughly 3.4% for naive CD8, more than 2% for memory CD4, and 0.3% to 0.5% for memory CD8. Sampling was restricted to blood, and TCR repertoires in tissue are likely to differ from TCR repertoires in blood.

Using the deep immunoSEQ assay, TCR CDR3 regions were amplified from genomic DNA by multiplex PCR. Genomic DNA extracted from each cell subset was distributed evenly over all wells of several immunoSEQ 96-well plates, and each plate served as one replicate. For sorted subsets, about 0.2 ug genomic DNA, equal to tens of thousands of T cell genomes, was loaded into each replicate PCR. Purified libraries were measured with a Qubit 3.0 fluorometer, size-checked on a Bioanalyzer 2100, and measured again with the KAPA Library Quantification kit. Every immunoSEQ 96-well plate was sequenced on a dedicated single-read 150-cycle Illumina NextSeq 550 flow cell. The original methods were these. Because the immunoSEQ output held only junctional sequences and lacked quality scores, the filtering could not match the filtering applied to full-length reads. To assign V/J genes and CDR3, sequences were annotated against IMGT germline references using PyIR, a Python wrapper for IgBLAST v1.9. Reads were removed for weak V/J assignments (E-value above 1e-6), missing CDR3, stop codons, out-of-frame junctions, or ambiguous translated residues. V3J clonotypes were defined as sequences sharing an identical inferred V gene, J gene, and CDR3 amino acid sequence. The percentage overlap between two repertoires was calculated by dividing the number of shared unique clonotypes by the size of the smaller repertoire. Richness of each repertoire was evaluated using RTK rarefaction, the Chao1 estimator, and Recon v2.1 estimates of unobserved clonotypes. OLGA was used to compute generation probabilities for all TCRbeta clonotypes that the gDNA method yielded from a handful of donors. This immuneACCESS table, as held by TCRdb, lists in-frame sequences with V and J called but not all clones. Of the missing ones, under half trace to an unresolved V gene in checked studies; the others have no known cause. The D gene and trimming were derived from the DNA, and the V and J assignments and clone size from that table. The sample data list more than 550,000 clones, and approximately 72% of these were observed just once. The ten largest account for under 2% of the sample.

Donors were healthy HIV-negative adults with no recently reported acute infections or vaccinations. Every donor was a Caucasian adult living in Nashville, Tennessee, USA. CD4+ T cells were enriched through magnetic negative selection, after which naive cells were positively selected on CD45RA and the remaining negative fraction served as the memory subset. Blood was obtained by leukapheresis, after which PBMCs were separated by Ficoll-Histopaque density gradient centrifugation and cryopreserved in liquid nitrogen vapor phase. Analytical flow cytometry was used to check the purity and quantity of every magnetically sorted T cell population. Genomic DNA was isolated from every sorted fraction and measured by UV absorbance on a Nanodrop 2000c. This clone was seen just once. No cognate antigen has been identified for it. No base qualities exist here, and no much larger clone lies one base off it. Distinct nucleotide sequences in the sample also encode this CDR3.

The source of this sequence is a woman under 40 in good health. Sequences were obtained from memory CD4+ T cells sorted from blood. The sample's cell subset or site label, decoded: CD45RA-negative fraction.

The sequence in DNA is TGTGCCAGCTCACCACAGGGATTAGCCAAAAACATTCAGTACTTC. Its coded protein is CASSPQGLAKNIQYF. The rearranged segments are TRBV18 and TRBJ2-4; no D gene is confidently identified. Deletion took 1 base off V and 0 bases off J, with a span of 7 bases between the germline ends. The germline V gene supplies CDR1 KGHSH and CDR2 LQKENI. The CDR3 runs 15 amino acids, cysteine and phenylalanine included. The DNA shown is the 45-base CDR3, in frame from base 1. With all but the CDR3 taken from the reference TRBV18 and TRBJ2-4 genes, the full variable domain is: NAGVMQNPRHLVRRRGQEARLRCSPMKGHSHVYWYRQLPEEGLKFMVYLQKENIIDESGMPKERFSAEFPKEGPSILRIQQVVRGDSAAYFCASSPQGLAKNIQYFGAGTRLSVL.